Following are 10 T cell receptor beta chains from one sample sequenced in a study of blood T cell repertoires in COVID-19. The assay was immunoSEQ multiplex PCR, and TCRdb's table has in-frame clones only and misses some. This table holds about 110,000 clones, 89% found once. Sequences were obtained from peripheral blood. The source of these receptors is a man aged 35-49 years with active or convalescent COVID-19.

This clone was recorded only once. The chain uses TRBV5-1 and TRBJ1-1, with D possibly TRBD1 on 6 matching bases. Germline CDR1 and CDR2: SGHRS and YFSETQ. This CDR3 is 14 amino acids long. Trimming shortened V by 5 bases and J by 2 bases, and 13 bases separated the two germline ends. In DNA form, the CDR3 reads TGCGCCAGCAGGAGACAGGCGGACAACACTGAAGCTTTCTTT. Translating it yields CASRRQADNTEAFF.

CDR3 nucleotides: TGTGCCAGCAGGGGGGGAGGGAACACCGGGGAGCTGTTTTTT. Translated, it gives CASRGGGNTGELFF. The chain links TRBV25-1 to TRBJ2-2, with D possibly matching TRBD2 (6 bases). Per the germline V gene, CDR1 is MGHDK and CDR2 is SYGVNS. The V gene lost 6 bases and the J gene lost 1 base, with 9 bases spanning the gap. CDR3 length: 14 amino acids.

The V call is TRBV3-1 (or the pseudogene TRBV3-2), the J call TRBJ2-1; perhaps TRBD1 as D (6 bases). CDR3 size: 14 residues. V was cut by 2 bases and J by 5 bases, with 10 bases left in between. In germline, CDR1 is LGHDT, CDR2 YNNKEL (reference sequence). CDR3 in amino acids: CASSQPGQNNEQFF. CDR3 nucleotides: TGTGCCAGCAGCCAACCGGGACAAAACAATGAGCAGTTCTTC.

The V gene is TRBV25-1, the J gene TRBJ2-1; tentatively, D is TRBD2 (5 bases). V lost 3 bases to trimming and J lost 4 bases, with 13 bases between them. Germline assignment: CDR1 MGHDK and CDR2 SYGVNS. This CDR3 is 15 amino acids long. The CDR3 sequence: CASSDRGAEYNEQFF. The CDR3 region has the DNA TGTGCCAGCAGTGATCGGGGAGCGGAGTACAATGAGCAGTTCTTC.

J is TRBJ2-3 and V is TRBV7-3; 8 bases agree with TRBD2. CDR3 size: 15 residues. Germline trimming cut 5 bases from V and 3 bases from J; bases unmatched to any gene: 7. Per the germline V gene, CDR1 is SGHTA and CDR2 is FQGTGA. The CDR3 spells CASSELGLVTDTQYF. In nucleotides, the CDR3 is TGTGCCAGCAGCGAATTGGGACTAGTGACAGATACGCAGTATTTT.

The J gene is TRBJ2-7, the V gene TRBV28; 7 bases match TRBD2. There are 14 residues in the CDR3. V shed 4 bases and J 2 bases; nucleotides not matched to a gene: 5. Germline CDR1 reads MDHEN; CDR2 reads SYDVKM. CDR3 in DNA: TGTGCCAGCAGTTCGGGGGGTGGGGCCTACGAGCAGTACTTC. As protein: CASSSGGGAYEQYF.

The chain recombines TRBV7-3 with TRBJ2-5, with D maybe TRBD1 (7 bases). This CDR3 region has 15 residues. Germline CDR1 and CDR2: SGHTA and FQGTGA. Between the trimmed V and J ends, which lost 3 bases and 2 bases, there was a span of 13 bases. The CDR3 bases are TGTGCCAGCAGCTTCTTTGCAGGGGGGCAAGAGACCCAGTACTTC. Amino acid sequence: CASSFFAGGQETQYF. The complete variable domain, with remaining parts taken from reference TRBV7-3 and TRBJ2-5, reads GAGVSQTPSNKVTEKGKYVELRCDPISGHTALYWYRQSLGQGPEFLIYFQGTGAADDSGLPNDRFFAVRPEGSVSTLKIQRTERGDSAVYLCASSFFAGGQETQYFGPGTRLLVL.

Worth noting for this clone: The same CDR3 can be traced to other DNA sequences in this sample. The chain recombines TRBV5-1 with TRBJ2-3; D is unresolved. The CDR3 has 12 amino acids. CDR1 and CDR2 from the germline V gene are SGHRS and YFSETQ. Deletions cut 5 bases from V and 0 bases from J, with 4 bases between. Here the CDR3 DNA reads TGCGCCAGCAGGGAGAGCACAGATACGCAGTATTTT. Translation: CASRESTDTQYF.

This rearrangement joins TRBV6-5 to TRBJ1-1; D ambiguous. V was cut by 9 bases and J by 4 bases, with 18 bases left in between. The germline V gene has CDR1 MNHEY and CDR2 SVGAGI. This CDR3 region has 14 residues. As DNA, the CDR3 is TGTGCCAGTTCGCGCGAGGGAAGAAGCACTGAAGCTTTCTTT. Residues: CASSREGRSTEAFF.

This chain uses TRBV5-6 with TRBJ1-5, with D possibly matching TRBD1 (5 bases). CDR1 SGHDT and CDR2 YYEEEE come from the germline V gene. Trimming removed 5 bases at V and 5 bases at J, with 14 bases between. This CDR3 spans 14 amino acids. The CDR3 DNA is TGTGCCAGCAGTTGGGGGGGTTCCGATCAGCCCCAGCATTTT. Residues: CASSWGGSDQPQHF.